This record covers a single T cell receptor (beta chain). Germline V gene data show CDR1 as SGHVS and CDR2 as FQNEAQ. The V gene lost 3 bases and the J gene lost 8 bases, with 23 bases spanning the gap. The CDR3 totals 17 residues. Assay: immunoSEQ multiplex PCR; the TCRdb copy retains only in-frame clones and omits some. The sample has approximately 54,000 clones, approximately 86% seen once. The record originates from a study of blood T cell repertoires in COVID-19. Sequenced material: peripheral blood. The sequence was collected from a man aged 80 or over with active COVID-19. The chain employs TRBV7-8 and TRBJ2-1; D might be TRBD2 (6 bases). The CDR3 region is CASSLQRVGIVLDEQFF. DNA for the CDR3: TGTGCCAGCAGCTTGCAGCGGGTCGGAATCGTGCTCGATGAGCAGTTCTTC.